Detailed here is one T cell receptor beta chain. V was clipped by 0 bases and J by 4 bases; unmatched bases: 5. Germline values: CDR1 LNHNV, CDR2 YYDKDF (reference sequence). This CDR3 region has 15 residues. Libraries were prepared by immunoSEQ multiplex PCR; TCRdb keeps only in-frame clonotypes and omits some of them. Here the sample spans approximately 730,000 clones, approximately 85% being singletons. This sample was included in a study of shared T cell receptors in the human thymus. Separately, the same data were catalogued under a study of human thymus T cells. That paper states: Infants, healthy and Finnish, who were having corrective surgery for congenital heart defects served as donors. Thymus was obtained from resections taken during corrective heart surgery. There appeared to be biased usage of V and J genes in thymic and blood repertoires.

Sample: thymocytes. The clonotype originates from a girl under three years old with a congenital heart defect. J is TRBJ2-5 and V is TRBV15, with 7 bases identical to TRBD1. Here the CDR3 reads CATSRERGPPETQYF. The CDR3 bases are TGTGCCACCAGCAGAGAGAGGGGGCCTCCAGAGACCCAGTACTTC.